The 5 T cell receptor beta chains reported below all come from one sample, sequenced in a study of OX40 agonist ivuxolimab in advanced cancers. The library was obtained by the immunoSEQ multiplex PCR assay. Here the immuneACCESS table is served through TCRdb, limited to in-frame sequences with V and J called. Missing clones are a known gap in these copies; in checked studies unresolved V genes cover under half, and the rest lacks a known reason. This sample holds approximately 68,000 clones; 85% to 90% were observed only once. The top ten clones comprise under 1% of the sample. The sample was CD4+ or CD8+ T cells sorted from blood, taken in a trial of the OX40 agonist ivuxolimab. The receptor set was obtained from an adult with an advanced solid tumor such as melanoma, head and neck, liver or kidney cancer.

V is TRBV7-8 and J is TRBJ2-1; perhaps TRBD2 as D (6 bases). This CDR3 has 16 residues. V was trimmed by 10 bases and J by 2 bases, leaving 21 bases between them. CDR1 is SGHVS, CDR2 FQNEAQ, per germline. The DNA of the CDR3 is TGTGCCACCTCATCCGGAGGGGTGGGTACCTACAATGAGCAGTTCTTC. This encodes CATSSGGVGTYNEQFF.

The chain uses TRBV15 and TRBJ2-5; D is tentatively TRBD1 or TRBD2 (5 bases each). The J call is in doubt because the DNA end fits TRBJ2-7 better. Germline CDR1 reads LNHNV; CDR2 reads YYDKDF (reference sequence). The length of the CDR3 is 14 residues. The CDR3 DNA reads as TGTGCCACCAGCAGGGGGGTTGGGACCTACGAGCAGTACTTC. This encodes CATSRGVGTYEQYF.

The rearrangement uses TRBV27 and TRBJ2-3, with D uncertain. The CDR3 spans 15 residues. The germline V gene has CDR1 MNHEY and CDR2 SMNVEV (reference sequence). Trimming took off 8 bases at V and 1 base at J, with 16 bases between the two ends. CDR3 DNA sequence: TGTGCCAGCCGCCCGGGCCTCCCCGGCACAGATACGCAGTATTTT. As protein: CASRPGLPGTDTQYF.

The V call is TRBV2, the J call TRBJ2-1; D may be TRBD2 (5 bases). V was cut by 6 bases and J by 5 bases, with 14 bases left in between. The CDR3 is made up of 14 amino acids. Germline V lookup: CDR1 SNHLY, CDR2 FYNNEI. CDR3 in DNA: TGTGCCAGCAGGTCGAGGGCCCAGAACAATGAGCAGTTCTTC. Amino acids: CASRSRAQNNEQFF.

The chain employs TRBV7-3 and TRBJ2-1, with D possibly TRBD1 on 6 matching bases. The germline CDR1 and CDR2 sequences are SGHTA and FQGTGA. CDR3 length equals 15 residues. The V gene lost 5 bases and the J gene lost 4 bases, with 15 bases spanning the gap. The CDR3 coding sequence is TGTGCCAGCAGCCTACAGGGTGCTAGGTACAATGAGCAGTTCTTC. This codes for CASSLQGARYNEQFF.